Only a few counts were recorded for the clone carrying this T cell receptor (beta chain). Its specificity is unknown. The sample comes from a study of shared clonotypes between healthy human individuals. Study context: Donors had three CD4 naive, three CD4 memory, two CD8 naive and one CD8 memory plate apiece. Findings of the study overall: Approximately 5% was the fraction of naive CD4 clonotypes found shared across several donors.

TCRdb's table, derived via immunoSEQ multiplex PCR, lists solely in-frame clones and lacks some. The sample has some 900,000 clones; around 80% are singletons. The germline V and J ends were trimmed by 6 bases and 1 base, with 12 bases remaining between them. Germline CDR1 LNHNV, CDR2 YYDKDF (reference sequence). This CDR3 region has 14 residues. This TCR came from a man aged 18 to 35 in good health. The genes are TRBV15 and TRBJ1-1; D gene unclear. The sequenced sample was memory CD4+ T cells sorted from blood. This sample's subset: CD45RA-negative fraction. The CDR3 DNA sequence: TGTGCCACCAGTGAGTTTTCGGGGAACACTGAAGCTTTCTTT. Protein product: CATSEFSGNTEAFF.